The source of this T cell receptor (beta chain) is a study of CD8 T cells in Susac syndrome (dated by TCRdb to about 2019). For the wider study: The study used repertoire sequencing to test whether antigen drove CD8+ T cell activation and differentiation in Susac syndrome. The clonality of the CD8+ T cell repertoire was compared across some eleven healthy donors, some 14 Susac syndrome patients and about 15 multiple sclerosis patients.

RNA was extracted using the RNeasy kit, and about 0.5 to 1 ug of the RNA was reverse transcribed with random hexamers. The immunoSEQ multiplex PCR assay, covering 54 Vbeta and 13 Jbeta segments, was used to amplify TCR beta CDR3 regions. To correct PCR amplification bias, a synthetic template baseline was used for both primer optimization and computational correction. The source study handled its data this way. Reads were annotated to V, D and J genes per IMGT and analyzed with immunoSEQ Analyzer, keeping only productive sequences. Clonality was computed as one minus Shannon entropy normalized by log2 of the number of productive unique sequences. For each patient and control, public and private clones were evaluated among the 100 most prevalent clones. Clones were defined as Susac-specific when absent from the healthy and MS cohorts, from about 1,100 published viral clones and from other ImmuneACCESS disease sequences. Using fastp trimming at Q25 and MiXCR clonotype assembly, TCRdb reanalyzed the public sequencing data and kept in-frame beta chains. When rows share a CDR3 protein, they turn into one entry using the most common DNA and genes. The V and J calls reflect TCRdb's pipeline rather than the authors' work. The sample table shows 160,000 or so distinct CDR3 sequences, and approximately 95% are seen once. About 0.16% of the sample rests with the top ten.

With regard to this clonotype: It lacks a known antigen. There are no base qualities to consult, and no much larger clone falls within one base.

The full study reports these points: The TCR sequencing and HLA analysis was acknowledged to have included a relatively small number of individuals.

Peripheral blood CD8+ and CD4+ T cells from healthy donors, Susac syndrome patients and multiple sclerosis patients were profiled by high-throughput TCR beta sequencing. Multiple sclerosis controls were treatment-naive patients with stable or active relapsing-remitting disease fulfilling revised McDonald criteria. Bulk CD8+ and CD4+ T cells were purified magnetically by negative isolation, whereas CD8+ TEMRA cells were enriched by FACS. Blood was drawn into EDTA tubes, processed within 24 hours, and PBMCs were isolated by density gradient centrifugation. PBMCs intended for TCR sequencing were cryopreserved in liquid nitrogen and thawed later in a water bath at 37 degrees C. A purity of at least 90% was achieved for sorted or isolated CD4+, CD8+ and CD8+ TEMRA cells. In the germline V gene, CDR1 corresponds to SNHLY and CDR2 to FYNNEI. Clipping removes 7 bases from V and 0 bases from J, with 7 as the unmatched junction base count. From the cysteine through the phenylalanine, the CDR3 covers 15 amino acids. The retained sequence is limited to the CDR3, 45 bases, with the frame set at the first base.

The sequence links TRBV2 to TRBJ2-5, and 8 junctional nucleotides match TRBD2. Source material: CD8+ T cells from PBMCs. The sequence was obtained from a human donor with multiple sclerosis. The nucleotide sequence is given as TGTGCCAGCACTCCGACTAGCGCCAACCAAGAGACCCAGTACTTC. Translated, it gives CASTPTSANQETQYF.